These 13 T cell receptor beta chains originate from one sample sequenced in a study of Graves' ophthalmopathy and Graves' hyperthyroidism. Amplified material comprised TCR beta CDR3 regions derived from RNA transcripts. A first-round RT-PCR used HTBI primers, followed by a second-round multiplex PCR. Using its own MiXCR run on the multiplex PCR reads, TCRdb lists one record per CDR3 protein. The sample carries about 240,000 distinct CDR3 sequences, around 42% recorded once. Sequencing was done on a sample of peripheral blood. The receptor source for this set is an adult man with Graves' ophthalmopathy.

This clonotype was detected many times. The chain recombines TRBV29-1 with TRBJ1-1, with 9 bases fitting TRBD1. V was pared by 3 bases and J by 6 bases, with 5 bases of the junction left unmatched. The CDR3 length is 13 residues. Germline V gene sequence: CDR1 SQVTM, CDR2 ANQGSEA. The CDR3, as DNA: TGCAGCGTTGAGGGACAGGGAAAAGCTGAAGCTTTCTTT. Protein: CSVEGQGKAEAFF.

J is TRBJ2-5 and V is TRBV7-9, with TRBD2 matching 8 bases. Looked up from germline, CDR1 is SEHNR and CDR2 is FQNEAQ (reference sequence). The CDR3 has 16 amino acids. The trim removed 6 bases at V and 5 bases at J, leaving 14 bases unmatched. This CDR3 reads CASRPPASGFGETQYF. CDR3 in DNA: TGTGCCAGCAGGCCCCCCGCTAGCGGGTTTGGGGAGACCCAGTACTTC.

This chain links TRBV15 with TRBJ2-5, with 9 nucleotides matching TRBD1. Looked up from germline, CDR1 is LNHNV and CDR2 is YYDKDF (reference sequence). The junction had 6 bases not matched to a gene; V was cut back by 0 bases and J by 4 bases. The CDR3 sequence is 16 residues long. The CDR3 DNA reads as TGTGCCACCAGCAGAGATCTGGGACAGGGTTCAGAGACCCAGTACTTC. This encodes CATSRDLGQGSETQYF.

This rearrangement joins TRBV9 to TRBJ2-3; D unresolved. Germline loops: CDR1 SGDLS, CDR2 YYNGEE. The CDR3 consists of 15 residues. The V gene lost 0 bases and the J gene lost 2 bases, with 10 bases spanning the gap. CDR3 bases: TGTGCCAGCAGCGTAGCGGGCCGATACACAGATACGCAGTATTTT. Protein sequence: CASSVAGRYTDTQYF.

This clonotype was seen only a few times. DNA for the CDR3: TGTGCCACCAGGGGCTGGACAGGCGAGCAGTACTTC. This sequence encodes CATRGWTGEQYF. V usage is TRBV24-1 and J usage is TRBJ2-7; 7 nucleotides match TRBD1. CDR1 KGHDR and CDR2 SFDVKD come from the germline V gene. This CDR3 spans 12 amino acids. V dropped 7 bases and J dropped 6; count of bases not matched to a gene: 5.

This chain uses TRBV10-3 with TRBJ1-2; 9 bases agree with TRBD1. The V gene's germline CDR1 is ENHRY and CDR2 SYGVKD. V trimming: 6 bases; J trimming: 2 bases; junction bases outside the gene matches: 4. The CDR3 consists of 14 residues. CDR3 in amino acids: CAIRQTGGNYGYTF. CDR3 coding DNA: TGTGCCATCAGGCAGACAGGGGGGAACTATGGCTACACCTTC.

This clonotype was seen ten or more times. The rearrangement links TRBV2 to TRBJ2-5; 13 bases agree with TRBD2. CDR3 length: 15 residues. Germline lookup yields CDR1 SNHLY and CDR2 FYNNEI. V dropped 5 bases and J dropped 4; count of bases not matched to a gene: 4. This CDR3 is CASSLWTSGGETQYF. The CDR3 DNA reads TGTGCCAGCAGTCTTTGGACTAGCGGGGGAGAGACCCAGTACTTC.

This clonotype was seen more than once but under ten times. V gene TRBV5-1 combines with J gene TRBJ1-2; tentatively, D is TRBD1 (5 bases). Trimming stripped 3 bases from V and 0 bases from J, with 12 bases between. CDR3 length: 15 residues. The germline gives CDR1 SGHRS, CDR2 YFSETQ. CDR3 nucleotides: TGCGCCAGCAGCTCCCGGATGACAGCTAACTATGGCTACACCTTC. Its translation is CASSSRMTANYGYTF.

J is TRBJ2-5 and V is TRBV7-8; 11 bases match TRBD2. This CDR3 has 15 residues. The V gene's germline CDR1 is SGHVS and CDR2 FQNEAQ. J was trimmed by 2 bases and V by 4 bases; bases with no gene match: 3. The CDR3 nucleotides are TGTGCCAGCAGCTGGGGACTAGCGGTACAAGAGACCCAGTACTTC. It encodes CASSWGLAVQETQYF.

The chain joins TRBV7-2 to TRBJ2-7; D assignment may be TRBD1 or TRBD2 (5 bases each). Germline lookup yields CDR1 SGHTA and CDR2 FQGNSA. The CDR3 runs to 16 residues. Deletions cut 0 bases from V and 3 bases from J, with 15 bases between. The CDR3 DNA is TGTGCCAGCAGCTTAGCGCCGGGGCTCCGCGACTACGAGCAGTACTTC. Amino acid sequence: CASSLAPGLRDYEQYF.

This clonotype has at least ten counts. The chain links TRBV20-1 to TRBJ1-2; 9 bases fit TRBD1. V was clipped by 6 bases and J by 4 bases; unmatched bases: 3. CDR3 size: 12 residues. Germline values: CDR1 DFQATT, CDR2 SNEGSKA (reference sequence). As DNA, the CDR3 is TGCAGTGCGTCGACAGGGGGCTATGGCTACACCTTC. Translating it yields CSASTGGYGYTF.

This clonotype has a handful of counts. The chain employs TRBV10-2 and TRBJ2-5, with D maybe TRBD1 (5 bases). This CDR3 contains 12 residues. Germline loops: CDR1 WSHSY, CDR2 SAAADI. Trimming removed 2 bases at V and 4 bases at J, with 5 bases between. The CDR3 loop reads CASSEQGETQYF. For the CDR3, the DNA is TGCGCCAGCAGTGAGCAGGGAGAGACCCAGTACTTC.

This clonotype was counted ten times or more. The chain has TRBV4-1 and TRBJ2-7; 7 bases map to TRBD2. V lost 1 base, J lost 5 bases, and 11 bases stayed unmatched. The CDR3 loop spans 16 amino acids. CDR1 is MGHRA, CDR2 YSYEKL, per germline. CDR3 nucleotide sequence: TGCGCCAGCAGCCAAGCTGGAGGGAGGGCCACCGACGAGCAGTACTTC. Translating gives CASSQAGGRATDEQYF.